The 27 T cell receptor beta chains listed next were all sequenced from one sample in a study of cytomegalovirus exposure and HLA in healthy donors. Profiled with immunoSEQ multiplex PCR; TCRdb holds only in-frame clones, not every one. The data contain approximately 100,000 clones, roughly 86% of them singletons. Sequencing was performed on PBMCs. Every receptor here comes from a woman aged 18-29 years in good health and CMV-seronegative.

The rearrangement joins TRBV28 to TRBJ1-3; no clear D. The CDR3 runs to 13 residues. The V gene's germline CDR1 is MDHEN and CDR2 SYDVKM. Between the trimmed V and J ends, which lost 1 base and 2 bases, there was a span of 3 bases. The CDR3 DNA follows: TGTGCCAGCAGTTTATCTCCTGGAAACACCATATATTTT. It encodes CASSLSPGNTIYF.

The chain has TRBV7-9 and TRBJ1-4; D gene ambiguous. The CDR3 length is 14 residues. The germline V gene has CDR1 SEHNR and CDR2 FQNEAQ (reference sequence). Trimming pared 5 bases from V and 8 bases from J, leaving 15 bases between. The CDR3 DNA sequence: TGTGCCAGCAGCACAGATTTATCTGGGGAAAAACTGTTTTTT. It encodes CASSTDLSGEKLFF.

DNA for the CDR3: TGTGCCAGCAGTGCGGGCTCGACCTGGCAAGAGACCCAGTACTTC. Translating gives CASSAGSTWQETQYF. The chain links TRBV6-5 to TRBJ2-5, with D tentatively TRBD2 (5 bases). Germline CDR1 MNHEY, CDR2 SVGAGI. There are 15 residues in the CDR3. V was trimmed by 5 bases and J by 2 bases, leaving 15 bases between them.

The rearrangement uses TRBV28 and TRBJ1-1; D perhaps matches TRBD1 (6 bases). Germline-derived CDR1 and CDR2 are MDHEN and SYDVKM. Deletions cut 2 bases from V and 10 bases from J, with 17 bases between. The CDR3 runs 14 residues. In DNA form, the CDR3 reads TGTGCCAGCAGTTTACCGGGACAAGCATTGGGAGCTTTCTTT. Amino acid sequence: CASSLPGQALGAFF.

V and J are TRBV6-1 and TRBJ2-5; 7 bases line up with TRBD1. J lost 2 bases, V lost 6 bases, and 6 bases had no gene match. Looked up from germline, CDR1 is MNHNS and CDR2 is SASEGT. This CDR3 has 14 amino acids. CDR3 nucleotide sequence: TGTGCCAGCAGGATCAGGGGACAGCAAGAGACCCAGTACTTC. Amino acid sequence: CASRIRGQQETQYF.

The genes are TRBV7-9 and TRBJ2-3; 10 nucleotides line up with TRBD2. Trimming cost V 6 bases and J 4 bases; bases outside gene matches: 10. Germline CDR1 reads SEHNR; CDR2 reads FQNEAQ (reference sequence). There are 16 residues in the CDR3. Here the CDR3 reads CASRNIAGGRADTQYF. For the CDR3, the DNA is TGTGCCAGCAGGAACATAGCGGGGGGCAGGGCAGATACGCAGTATTTT.

J is TRBJ2-7 and V is TRBV28; D unclear. With 8 bases removed from V and 7 bases from J, the gap between germline ends came to 9 bases. The germline V gene encodes CDR1 MDHEN and CDR2 SYDVKM. The CDR3 is made up of 10 amino acids. The DNA of the CDR3 is TGTGCCAGCGGCGTGAGGGAGCAGTACTTC. This sequence encodes CASGVREQYF. Using reference TRBV28 and TRBJ2-7 for the parts outside the CDR3, the full variable domain is DVKVTQSSRYLVKRTGEKVFLECVQDMDHENMFWYRQDPGLGLRLIYFSYDVKMKEKGDIPEGYSVSREKKERFSLILESASTNQTSMYLCASGVREQYFGPGTRLTVT.

The chain carries TRBV6-6 and TRBJ1-1; D ambiguous. Germline V CDR1 and CDR2: MNHNY, SVGAGI (reference sequence). The CDR3 contains 12 residues. The V end lost 6 bases, the J end lost 8 bases, and 13 bases lay between the germline ends. This CDR3 reads CASSRERREAFF. The DNA of the CDR3 is TGTGCCAGCAGCCGGGAAAGAAGAGAAGCTTTCTTT.

This chain connects TRBV6-4 to TRBJ2-3; 8 bases are shared with TRBD1. Trimming removed 0 bases from V and 4 bases from J; junction bases left unmatched: 0. This CDR3 spans 14 amino acids. Germline CDR1 and CDR2: MRHNA and SNTAGT. CDR3 region: CASSDSQGADTQYF. In nucleotides, the CDR3 is TGTGCCAGCAGTGACTCACAGGGGGCAGATACGCAGTATTTT.

The chain carries TRBV9 and TRBJ2-7; D is possibly TRBD2 (5 bases). CDR1 is SGDLS, CDR2 YYNGEE, per germline. Trimming left V 4 bases short and J 2 bases short, with 22 bases between. This CDR3 region has 17 residues. In DNA form, the CDR3 reads TGTGCCAGCAGCCCACGCCTTCGGGGTACGCAGACCTACGAGCAGTACTTC. Its translation: CASSPRLRGTQTYEQYF.

The chain has TRBV2 and TRBJ2-7, with D possibly TRBD1 on 5 matching bases. The CDR3 runs 13 residues. V was shortened by 6 bases and J by 0 bases, with 9 bases between the two germline ends. Germline V CDR1 and CDR2: SNHLY, FYNNEI. The chain's CDR3 is CASRGQGSYEQYF. The CDR3 DNA sequence: TGTGCCAGCAGAGGTCAGGGCTCCTACGAGCAGTACTTC.

A few counts support this clone. This chain uses TRBV5-1 with TRBJ1-1; TRBD1 might be the D (5 bases). The germline V gene encodes CDR1 SGHRS and CDR2 YFSETQ. V lost 3 bases and J 1 base, leaving 10 bases between the germline ends. The CDR3 runs 14 residues. CDR3 sequence: CASSSTGPNTEAFF. In DNA, the CDR3 is TGCGCCAGCAGCTCTACAGGTCCGAACACTGAAGCTTTCTTT. Full variable domain (rest looked up from reference TRBV5-1 and TRBJ1-1): KAGVTQTPRYLIKTRGQQVTLSCSPISGHRSVSWYQQTPGQGLQFLFEYFSETQRNKGNFPGRFSGRQFSNSRSEMNVSTLELGDSALYLCASSSTGPNTEAFFGQGTRLTVV.

The gene calls are TRBV28 and TRBJ2-5; D might be TRBD1 (6 bases). The germline V and J ends were trimmed by 8 bases and 4 bases, with 14 bases remaining between them. The CDR3 has 13 amino acids. Per the germline V gene, CDR1 is MDHEN and CDR2 is SYDVKM. DNA for the CDR3: TGTGCCAGCCAATTACAGGGTGGAGAGACCCAGTACTTC. The encoded protein is CASQLQGGETQYF.

The rearrangement joins TRBV11-2 to TRBJ2-1; 8 nucleotides match TRBD2. CDR1 and CDR2 (germline): SGHAT, FQNNGV. The junction had 14 bases not matched to a gene; V was cut back by 6 bases and J by 10 bases. The CDR3 has 15 residues. The CDR3 protein is CASRYSGAGVEEQFF. CDR3 sequence (DNA): TGTGCCAGCAGGTACAGCGGAGCGGGAGTAGAGGAGCAGTTCTTC.

The chain recombines TRBV7-6 with TRBJ2-2; D not certain. Germline loops: CDR1 SGHVS, CDR2 FNYEAQ. The CDR3 runs 16 residues. Trimming left V 1 base short and J 5 bases short, with 14 bases between. The CDR3 nucleotides read TGTGCCAGCAGCTTAGGGTCTTCTTCCTATACCGGGGAGCTGTTTTTT. Amino acid sequence: CASSLGSSSYTGELFF.

This clone was found once. V and J are TRBV10-2 and TRBJ2-7; D might be TRBD2 (5 bases). This CDR3 is 14 amino acids long. Trimming removed 3 bases at V and 5 bases at J, with 14 bases between. CDR1 and CDR2 (germline): WSHSY, SAAADI. The CDR3 DNA is TGCGCCAGCAGTGATCCGGGGTGGGATGACGAGCAGTACTTC. This translates into CASSDPGWDDEQYF.

This chain uses TRBV5-8 with TRBJ2-2, with 7 bases identical to TRBD2. V shed 2 bases and J 3 bases; nucleotides not matched to a gene: 7. Germline lookup yields CDR1 SGHTS and CDR2 YDEGEE. CDR3 size: 16 residues. CDR3 sequence: CASSFLKTSYTGELFF. The CDR3 DNA reads TGTGCCAGCAGCTTCCTAAAGACTAGCTACACCGGGGAGCTGTTTTTT. Looking up the rest from reference TRBV5-8 and TRBJ2-2 gives the full variable domain: EAGVTQSPTHLIKTRGQQATLRCSPISGHTSVYWYQQALGLGLQFLLWYDEGEERNRGNFPPRFSGRQFPNYSSELNVNALELEDSALYLCASSFLKTSYTGELFFGEGSRLTVL.

This rearrangement joins TRBV28 to TRBJ2-7; 9 bases line up with TRBD2. The CDR3 covers 15 residues. Germline CDR1 is MDHEN and CDR2 is SYDVKM. J lost 2 bases, V lost 5 bases, and 7 bases had no gene match. In DNA, the CDR3 is TGTGCCAGCAGTCCCACGGGACTAGCACCCTACGAGCAGTACTTC. Residues: CASSPTGLAPYEQYF.

The chain couples TRBV9 to TRBJ2-3; TRBD2 might be the D (5 bases). The germline gives CDR1 SGDLS, CDR2 YYNGEE. V was trimmed by 1 base and J by 9 bases, leaving 12 bases between them. The CDR3 covers 13 residues. The CDR3 loop is CASSVKPADTQYF. DNA for the CDR3: TGTGCCAGCAGCGTAAAACCAGCGGACACGCAGTATTTT.

The chain recombines TRBV6-1 with TRBJ1-4, with a tentative D call TRBD1 (6 bases). Germline CDR1 MNHNS, CDR2 SASEGT. V dropped 4 bases and J dropped 0 bases, with 12 bases sitting between them. The CDR3 extends over 16 amino acids. This chain's CDR3 is CASSARPGATNEKLFF. The CDR3, as DNA: TGTGCCAGCAGTGCCCGCCCAGGGGCAACTAATGAAAAACTGTTTTTT.

The V call is TRBV23-1, the J call TRBJ1-3; tentative D call: TRBD1 (6 bases). TRBV23-1 is marked as an open reading frame, function uncertain. The CDR3 length is 18 residues. V was shortened by 4 bases and J by 2 bases, with 21 bases between the two germline ends. CDR3 in amino acids: CASSRRAGVDVTGNTIYF. The CDR3 DNA is TGCGCCAGCAGTCGCAGGGCAGGGGTTGATGTAACTGGAAACACCATATATTTT.

This sequence joins TRBV6-4 and TRBJ1-1; tentative D call: TRBD1 (5 bases). CDR1 is MRHNA, CDR2 SNTAGT, per germline. V lost 3 bases, J lost 4 bases, and 9 bases lay in between. The CDR3 spans 13 residues. CDR3 sequence reads: CASSEMGGTEAFF. The DNA of the CDR3 is TGTGCCAGCAGTGAAATGGGGGGCACTGAAGCTTTCTTT.

This chain connects TRBV5-4 to TRBJ2-1; 12 bases are shared with TRBD2. The CDR3 contains 14 residues. From germline, CDR1 is SGHNT and CDR2 YYREEE (reference sequence). Trimming at V came to 9 bases and at J to 4 bases, leaving 5 bases not matched to a gene. The CDR3 coding sequence is TGTGCCATAAAACTAGCGGGGGGATACAATGAGCAGTTCTTC. It yields the protein CAIKLAGGYNEQFF.

This chain joins TRBV7-6 and TRBJ1-2; 7 positions match TRBD1. This CDR3 spans 13 amino acids. The junction had 4 bases not matched to a gene; V was cut back by 5 bases and J by 4 bases. Germline CDR1 and CDR2: SGHVS and FNYEAQ. In nucleotides, the CDR3 is TGTGCCAGCAGCCAAGCAGGGGGCTATGGCTACACCTTC. It encodes CASSQAGGYGYTF.

This chain uses TRBV13 with TRBJ2-1, with TRBD1 matching 11 bases. With 0 bases clipped from V and 1 base from J, the junction kept 5 bases outside the gene matches. The CDR3 spans 18 residues. Germline V gives CDR1 PRHDT, CDR2 FYEKMQ (reference sequence). CDR3 loop: CASSLGGTGGISYNEQFF. Written as DNA, the CDR3 is TGTGCCAGCAGCTTAGGGGGGACAGGGGGTATATCCTACAATGAGCAGTTCTTC.

The rearrangement uses TRBV7-9 and TRBJ2-7, with D unresolved. Trimming removed 0 bases from V and 2 bases from J, with 8 bases in between. CDR3 length: 14 amino acids. The V gene's germline CDR1 is SEHNR and CDR2 FQNEAQ (reference sequence). CDR3 residues: CASSLAATAYEQYF. DNA of the CDR3: TGTGCCAGCAGCTTAGCCGCTACAGCCTACGAGCAGTACTTC. The variable domain in full, with the rest retrieved from reference TRBV7-9 and TRBJ2-7, is DTGVSQNPRHKITKRGQNVTFRCDPISEHNRLYWYRQTLGQGPEFLTYFQNEAQLEKSRLLSDRFSAERPKGSFSTLEIQRTEQGDSAMYLCASSLAATAYEQYFGPGTRLTVT.

The CDR3 loop reads CASGVGGGTDTQYF. The CDR3 bases are TGTGCCTCTGGAGTTGGGGGAGGGACAGATACGCAGTATTTT. The V and J genes are TRBV30 and TRBJ2-3, with 7 nucleotides matching TRBD2. This CDR3 spans 14 amino acids. Germline lookup yields CDR1 GTSNPN and CDR2 SVGIG (reference sequence). V trimming: 7 bases; J trimming: 3 bases; junction bases outside the gene matches: 10.